The 22 T cell receptor beta chains in this list originate from one sample, sequenced in a study of T-cell memory formation after mild COVID-19. From the 5' RACE reads, TCRdb called clonotypes with MiXCR, one entry per CDR3 protein. Of about 88,000 distinct CDR3 sequences in the sample, nearly 25% are singletons; the top ten hold over 40%. The sequencing input was PBMCs or a T cell subset sorted from them (not recorded which). The receptor source for this set is a man aged 18 to 30 who had mild COVID-19 (a few samples of this study predate the infection). Cell type and time point are not known.

This rearrangement joins TRBV3-1 to TRBJ2-5; unclear D gene. Trimming shortened V by 1 base and J by 4 bases, and 13 bases separated the two germline ends. The CDR3 has 15 amino acids. Germline loops: CDR1 LGHDT, CDR2 YNNKEL (reference sequence). DNA of the CDR3: TGTGCCAGCAGCCAAGCTGGGTTAGGCCCAGAGACCCAGTACTTC. The encoded protein is CASSQAGLGPETQYF.

The CDR3 reads CSVEDFEKLFF. DNA of the CDR3: TGCAGCGTTGAAGACTTCGAAAAACTGTTTTTT. This chain links TRBV29-1 with TRBJ1-4; D call uncertain. The CDR3 is made up of 11 amino acids. V was shortened by 0 bases and J by 8 bases, with 4 bases between the two germline ends. Germline V gives CDR1 SQVTM, CDR2 ANQGSEA.

This clonotype was counted only a few times. V usage is TRBV7-9 and J usage is TRBJ2-3; D remains ambiguous. The CDR3 has 13 amino acids. V shed 6 bases and J shed 4 bases, with 11 bases lying between them. Germline CDR1 is SEHNR and CDR2 is FQNEAQ (reference sequence). In nucleotides, the CDR3 is TGTGCCAGCAGTCCGCCGGGCTCAGATACGCAGTATTTT. Protein: CASSPPGSDTQYF. Using reference TRBV7-9 and TRBJ2-3 for the parts outside the CDR3, the full variable domain is DTGVSQNPRHKITKRGQNVTFRCDPISEHNRLYWYRQTLGQGPEFLTYFQNEAQLEKSRLLSDRFSAERPKGSFSTLEIQRTEQGDSAMYLCASSPPGSDTQYFGPGTRLTVL.

A few counts support this clonotype. The genes are TRBV7-2 and TRBJ2-2; 9 bases are a match to TRBD2. This CDR3 is built from 16 residues. Germline V lookup: CDR1 SGHTA, CDR2 FQGNSA. J lost 2 bases, V lost 5 bases, and 6 bases had no gene match. The CDR3 protein is CASSPLAGSNTGELFF. The DNA of the CDR3 is TGTGCCAGCAGCCCGCTAGCGGGGAGTAACACCGGGGAGCTGTTTTTT.

The V call is TRBV7-9, the J call TRBJ1-1, with D uncertain. The CDR3 is 15 amino acids. The germline V and J ends were trimmed by 1 base and 1 base, with 10 bases remaining between them. The germline CDR1 and CDR2 sequences are SEHNR and FQNEAQ (reference sequence). The CDR3 spells CASSLGRPKNTEAFF. The CDR3 region has the DNA TGTGCCAGCAGCTTAGGGCGCCCGAAGAACACTGAAGCTTTCTTT.

The CDR3: CASSATGTGDEQYV. The CDR3 DNA is TGTGCCAGTAGTGCAACCGGGACAGGAGACGAGCAGTACGTC. The chain has TRBV19 and TRBJ2-7, with TRBD1 matching 8 bases. V lost 5 bases to trimming and J lost 5 bases; unmatched junction nucleotides: 8. The CDR3 contains 14 residues. CDR1 and CDR2 (germline): LNHDA, SQIVND (reference sequence).

The chain uses TRBV4-3 and TRBJ1-2, with a tentative D call TRBD1 (6 bases). The CDR3 extends over 16 amino acids. V lost 4 bases to trimming and J lost 9 bases, with 24 bases between them. Per germline, CDR1 LGHNA and CDR2 YSLEER. The CDR3 DNA reads as TGCGCCAGCAGCCCAGAGGGGGGCCGTCGGGCTACCCGCTACACCTTC. This encodes CASSPEGGRRATRYTF.

CDR3: CASSQDGTEPFYEQYF. The CDR3 nucleotides read TGTGCCAGCAGCCAGGACGGGACGGAACCTTTCTACGAGCAGTACTTC. The gene calls are TRBV3-1 and TRBJ2-7; D may correspond to TRBD1 or TRBD2 (5 bases each). Trimming left V 3 bases short and J 3 bases short, with 18 bases between. Looked up from germline, CDR1 is LGHDT and CDR2 is YNNKEL (reference sequence). This CDR3 spans 16 amino acids.

The gene calls are TRBV12-2 and TRBJ1-1; the DNA was not used to check the table's D call, TRBD1. TRBV12-2 is designated a pseudogene. The CDR3 consists of 15 residues. CDR3 protein: CASRLGVLSNTEAFF. In DNA, the CDR3 is TGTGCAAGTCGCTTAGGTGTCCTTTCGAACACTGAAGCTTTCTTT.

There are a few counts of this clonotype. The chain has TRBV6-1 and TRBJ2-7; D ambiguous. Trimming shortened V by 1 base and J by 2 bases, and 6 bases separated the two germline ends. The germline CDR1 and CDR2 sequences are MNHNS and SASEGT. The CDR3 extends over 13 amino acids. The CDR3 DNA follows: TGTGCCAGCAGTGAAGGGGTACCCTACGAGCAGTACGTC. It specifies CASSEGVPYEQYV.

This clonotype has only a few counts. J is TRBJ2-7 and V is TRBV6-5; tentative D call: TRBD1 (6 bases). Germline CDR1 is MNHEY and CDR2 is SVGAGI. Trimming shortened V by 6 bases and J by 5 bases, and 14 bases separated the two germline ends. The CDR3 is 13 amino acids. The CDR3 sequence: CASSQSRGNEQYF. CDR3 DNA sequence: TGTGCCAGCAGCCAGAGCAGGGGAAACGAGCAGTACTTC.

The J gene is TRBJ1-1, the V gene TRBV12-3 or TRBV12-4; TRBD1 matches at 7 bases. With 5 bases clipped from V and 6 bases from J, the junction kept 3 bases outside the gene matches. CDR3 size: 12 residues. The CDR3 nucleotides are TGTGCCAGCAGTACAGACAGGGCTGAAGCTTTCTTT. As protein: CASSTDRAEAFF.

The V call is TRBV11-2, the J call TRBJ2-5; D unclear. Germline values: CDR1 SGHAT, CDR2 FQNNGV. The CDR3 is 14 amino acids. The germline V and J ends were trimmed by 1 base and 7 bases, with 13 bases remaining between them. The CDR3 is CASSLGRQIGTQYF. CDR3 coding DNA: TGTGCCAGCAGCTTAGGAAGGCAGATCGGGACCCAGTACTTC. Full variable domain (rest looked up from reference TRBV11-2 and TRBJ2-5): EAGVAQSPRYKIIEKRQSVAFWCNPISGHATLYWYQQILGQGPKLLIQFQNNGVVDDSQLPKDRFSAERLKGVDSTLKIQPAKLEDSAVYLCASSLGRQIGTQYFGPGTRLLVL.

The rearrangement links TRBV6-2 or TRBV6-3 to TRBJ1-2; D uncertain. Germline-derived CDR1 and CDR2 are MNHEY and SVGEGT. There are 13 residues in the CDR3. V was cut by 4 bases and J by 8 bases, with 14 bases left in between. The CDR3 DNA is TGTGCCAGCAGTTGGGAAGGAGTACAAGGCTACACCTTC. It yields the protein CASSWEGVQGYTF.

The chain combines TRBV11-2 with TRBJ1-1; D is unresolved. Germline CDR1 SGHAT, CDR2 FQNNGV. V gave up 4 bases and J gave up 0 bases, with 12 bases separating them. The CDR3 is 15 residues long. This CDR3 is CASSSYTVLNTEAFF. CDR3 nucleotide sequence: TGTGCCAGCAGCTCCTACACCGTCTTGAACACTGAAGCTTTCTTT.

V is TRBV6-4 and J is TRBJ2-7; D may correspond to TRBD1 or TRBD2 (5 bases each). Trimming removed 8 bases at V and 5 bases at J, with 19 bases between. The CDR3 contains 14 residues. Per germline, CDR1 MRHNA and CDR2 SNTAGT. CDR3 loop: CASPTRERKDEQYV. Here the CDR3 DNA reads TGTGCCAGCCCGACCAGGGAGAGAAAGGACGAGCAGTACGTC.

The table lists this clonotype with many counts. The chain's CDR3 is CASSQDWTGGQPQHF. For the CDR3, the DNA is TGCGCCAGCAGCCAAGACTGGACAGGGGGGCAGCCCCAGCATTTT. V and J are TRBV4-3 and TRBJ1-5; 10 nucleotides match TRBD1. Unmatched junction bases numbered 3, after V lost 0 bases and J lost 7 bases. The germline gives CDR1 LGHNA, CDR2 YSLEER. There are 15 residues in the CDR3.

The chain carries TRBV6-5 and TRBJ1-4; D might be TRBD1 (5 bases). The CDR3 contains 15 residues. Trimming removed 7 bases at V and 2 bases at J, with 14 bases between. Germline CDR1 MNHEY, CDR2 SVGAGI. CDR3 sequence (DNA): TGTGCCAGCAAAATCTCAGGGAGCACTAATGAAAAACTGTTTTTT. Amino acids: CASKISGSTNEKLFF.

In its sample, this clonotype was seen a few times. The genes are TRBV20-1 and TRBJ1-2; D remains unclear. V lost 2 bases to trimming and J lost 7 bases, with 17 bases between them. The CDR3 spans 14 residues. CDR1 is DFQATT, CDR2 SNEGSKA, per germline (reference sequence). The CDR3 nucleotides read TGCAGTGCTAGACCAGCGGACGGCCTCGGTGGCTACACCTTC. Protein product: CSARPADGLGGYTF.

This clonotype has a handful of counts. The chain couples TRBV13 to TRBJ1-3; unclear D gene. Trimming removed 0 bases from V and 10 bases from J, with 7 bases in between. The germline gives CDR1 PRHDT, CDR2 FYEKMQ (reference sequence). The CDR3 runs to 12 residues. CDR3 loop: CASSLGSLTIYF. CDR3 nucleotide sequence: TGTGCCAGCAGCTTAGGGTCCTTAACCATATATTTT.

V and J are TRBV5-1 and TRBJ2-1; a weak D match, TRBD1 (6 bases). CDR1 is SGHRS, CDR2 YFSETQ, per germline. This CDR3 has 12 residues. Trimming shortened V by 1 base and J by 10 bases, and 9 bases separated the two germline ends. The CDR3 nucleotides are TGCGCCAGCAGCTTGTGGGACACAGAGCAGTTCTTC. It translates to CASSLWDTEQFF. Full variable domain (rest looked up from reference TRBV5-1 and TRBJ2-1): KAGVTQTPRYLIKTRGQQVTLSCSPISGHRSVSWYQQTPGQGLQFLFEYFSETQRNKGNFPGRFSGRQFSNSRSEMNVSTLELGDSALYLCASSLWDTEQFFGPGTRLTVL.

The genes are TRBV5-1 and TRBJ2-1; TRBD2 agrees at 10 bases. Germline assignment: CDR1 SGHRS and CDR2 YFSETQ. This CDR3 spans 16 amino acids. V gave up 3 bases and J gave up 6 bases; unmatched junction bases: 9. The DNA for the CDR3 is TGCGCCAGCAGCTCGCCTACTAGCGGGGTGGGCAATGAGCAGTTCTTC. It yields the protein CASSSPTSGVGNEQFF. The entire variable domain, with the rest obtained from reference TRBV5-1 and TRBJ2-1, is as follows: KAGVTQTPRYLIKTRGQQVTLSCSPISGHRSVSWYQQTPGQGLQFLFEYFSETQRNKGNFPGRFSGRQFSNSRSEMNVSTLELGDSALYLCASSSPTSGVGNEQFFGPGTRLTVL.